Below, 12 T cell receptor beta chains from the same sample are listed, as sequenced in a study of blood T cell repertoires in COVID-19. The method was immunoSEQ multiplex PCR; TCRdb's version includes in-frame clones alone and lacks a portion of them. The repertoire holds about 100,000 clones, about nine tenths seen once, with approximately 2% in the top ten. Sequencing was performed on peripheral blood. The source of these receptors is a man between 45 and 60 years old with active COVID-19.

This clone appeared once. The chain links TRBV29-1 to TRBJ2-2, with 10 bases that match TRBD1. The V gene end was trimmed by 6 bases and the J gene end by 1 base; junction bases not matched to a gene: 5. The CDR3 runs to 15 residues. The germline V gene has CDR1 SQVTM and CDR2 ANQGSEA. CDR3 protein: CSVYGQGVNTGELFF. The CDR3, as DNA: TGCAGCGTCTATGGACAGGGGGTGAACACCGGGGAGCTGTTTTTT.

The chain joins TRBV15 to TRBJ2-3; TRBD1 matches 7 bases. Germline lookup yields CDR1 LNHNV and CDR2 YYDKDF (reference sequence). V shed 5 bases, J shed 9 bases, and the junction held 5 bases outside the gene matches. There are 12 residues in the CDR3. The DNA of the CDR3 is TGTGCCACCAGCGGAACAGGGGACACGCAGTATTTT. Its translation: CATSGTGDTQYF. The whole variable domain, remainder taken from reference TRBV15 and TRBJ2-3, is DAMVIQNPRYQVTQFGKPVTLSCSQTLNHNVMYWYQQKSSQAPKLLFHYYDKDFNNEADTPDNFQSRRPNTSFCFLDIRSPGLGDTAMYLCATSGTGDTQYFGPGTRLTVL.

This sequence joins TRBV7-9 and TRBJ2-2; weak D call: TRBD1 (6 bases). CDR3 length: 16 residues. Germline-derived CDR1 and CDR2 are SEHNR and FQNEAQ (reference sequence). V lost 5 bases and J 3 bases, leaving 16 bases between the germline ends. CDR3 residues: CASSPGVGRDTGELFF. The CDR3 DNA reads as TGTGCCAGCAGCCCAGGGGTCGGCAGAGACACCGGGGAGCTGTTTTTT.

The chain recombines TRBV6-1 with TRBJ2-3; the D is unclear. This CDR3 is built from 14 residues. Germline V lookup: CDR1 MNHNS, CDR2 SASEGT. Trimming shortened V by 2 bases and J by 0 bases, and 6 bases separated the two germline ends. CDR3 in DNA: TGTGCCAGCAGTGAAACAGACAGCACAGATACGCAGTATTTT. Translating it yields CASSETDSTDTQYF.

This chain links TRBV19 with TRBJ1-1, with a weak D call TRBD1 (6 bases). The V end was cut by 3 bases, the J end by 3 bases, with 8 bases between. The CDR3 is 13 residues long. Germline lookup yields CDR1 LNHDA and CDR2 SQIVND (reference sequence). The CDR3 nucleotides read TGTGCCAGTAGTATGGGGGCGGACACTGAAGCTTTCTTT. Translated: CASSMGADTEAFF.

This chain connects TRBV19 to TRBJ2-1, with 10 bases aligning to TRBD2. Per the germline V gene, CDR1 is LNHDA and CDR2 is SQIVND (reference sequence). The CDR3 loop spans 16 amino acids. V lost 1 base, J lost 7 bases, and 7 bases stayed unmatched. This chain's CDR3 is CASSIVPTSGFNEQFF. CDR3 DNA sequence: TGTGCCAGTAGTATAGTACCGACTAGCGGGTTTAATGAGCAGTTCTTC.

This CDR3 reads CASSRKRGNYNEQFF. The DNA of the CDR3 is TGTGCCAGCAGCCGGAAGCGGGGGAACTACAATGAGCAGTTCTTC. This chain connects TRBV14 to TRBJ2-1; the match to TRBD2 covers 8 bases. The CDR3 length is 15 residues. After removal of 4 bases from V and 3 bases from J, the junction contained 5 bases not matched to a gene. Germline CDR1 and CDR2: SGHDN and FVKESK.

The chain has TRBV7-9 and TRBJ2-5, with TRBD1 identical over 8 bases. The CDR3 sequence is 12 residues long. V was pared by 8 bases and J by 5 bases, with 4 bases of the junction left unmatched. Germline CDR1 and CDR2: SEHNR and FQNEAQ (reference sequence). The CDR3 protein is CASSRGPETQYF. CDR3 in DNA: TGTGCCAGCTCCAGGGGGCCGGAGACCCAGTACTTC.

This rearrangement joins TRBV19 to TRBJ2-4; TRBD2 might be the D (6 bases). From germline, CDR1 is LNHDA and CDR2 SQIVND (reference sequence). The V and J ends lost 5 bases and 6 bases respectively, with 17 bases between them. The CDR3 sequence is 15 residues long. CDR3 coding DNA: TGTGCCAGTAGTCCCGAGGGACTGGGGGTAAACATTCAGTACTTC. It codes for CASSPEGLGVNIQYF.

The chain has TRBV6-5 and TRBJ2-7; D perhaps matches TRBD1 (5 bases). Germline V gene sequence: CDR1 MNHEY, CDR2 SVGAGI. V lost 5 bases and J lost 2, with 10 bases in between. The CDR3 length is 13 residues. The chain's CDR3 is CASSNRRAYEQYF. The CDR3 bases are TGTGCCAGCAGTAACAGGCGCGCCTACGAGCAGTACTTC.

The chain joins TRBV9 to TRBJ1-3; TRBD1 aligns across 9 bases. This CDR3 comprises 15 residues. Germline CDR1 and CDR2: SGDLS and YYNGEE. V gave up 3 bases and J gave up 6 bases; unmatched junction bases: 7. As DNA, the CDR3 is TGTGCCAGCAGCGCCCGGACAGGGGCGGAAAACACCATATATTTT. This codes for CASSARTGAENTIYF.

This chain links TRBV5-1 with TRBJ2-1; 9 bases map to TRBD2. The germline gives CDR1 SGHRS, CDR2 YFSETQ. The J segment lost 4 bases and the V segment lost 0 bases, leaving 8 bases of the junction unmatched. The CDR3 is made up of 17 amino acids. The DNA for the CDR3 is TGCGCCAGCAGCTTGGATCACGCGGGAGGGCCTTACAATGAGCAGTTCTTC. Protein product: CASSLDHAGGPYNEQFF.